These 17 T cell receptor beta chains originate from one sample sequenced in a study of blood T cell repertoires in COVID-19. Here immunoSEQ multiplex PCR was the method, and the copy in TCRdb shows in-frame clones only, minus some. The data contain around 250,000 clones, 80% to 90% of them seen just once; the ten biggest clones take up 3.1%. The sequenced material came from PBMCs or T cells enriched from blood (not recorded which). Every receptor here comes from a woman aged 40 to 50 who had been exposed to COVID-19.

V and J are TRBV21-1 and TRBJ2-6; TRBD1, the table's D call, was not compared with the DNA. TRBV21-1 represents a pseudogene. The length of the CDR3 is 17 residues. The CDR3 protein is CASSKGRRAGEGNVLTF. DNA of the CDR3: TGTGCCAGCAGCAAAGGCCGGCGGGCAGGGGAAGGCAACGTCCTGACTTTC.

DNA of the CDR3: TGTGCCAGCAGCTACGGGACAGGATCCACCGGGGAGCTGTTTTTT. Translated: CASSYGTGSTGELFF. The chain has TRBV3-1 (or the pseudogene TRBV3-2) and TRBJ2-2; TRBD1 aligns across 8 bases. Trimming at V came to 5 bases and at J to 4 bases, leaving 6 bases not matched to a gene. The CDR3 spans 15 residues. Germline-derived CDR1 and CDR2 are LGHDT and YNNKEL (reference sequence).

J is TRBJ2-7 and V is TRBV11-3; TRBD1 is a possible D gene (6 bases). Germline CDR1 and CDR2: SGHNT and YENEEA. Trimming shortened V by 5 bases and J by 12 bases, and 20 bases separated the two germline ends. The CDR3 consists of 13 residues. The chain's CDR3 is CASSRLDSDPMYV. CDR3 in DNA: TGTGCCAGCAGCCGTCTGGACAGTGATCCTATGTACGTC.

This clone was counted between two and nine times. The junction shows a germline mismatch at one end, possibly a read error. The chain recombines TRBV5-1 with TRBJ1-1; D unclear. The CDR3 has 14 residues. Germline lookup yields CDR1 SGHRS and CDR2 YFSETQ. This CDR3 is CASSLLPGSTEAFF. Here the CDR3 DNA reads TGTGCCAGCAGCTTGTTACCGGGGAGCACTGAAGCTTTCTTT.

CDR3 bases: TGTGCCAGCAGCCTGCTGCGGGAGAGCTCCCGTGAGCAGTTCTTC. Its translation is CASSLLRESSREQFF. The V call is TRBV3-1 (or the pseudogene TRBV3-2), the J call TRBJ2-1; 7 positions agree with TRBD2. Germline trimming cut 4 bases from V and 9 bases from J; bases unmatched to any gene: 12. This CDR3 comprises 15 residues. CDR1 LGHDT and CDR2 YNNKEL come from the germline V gene (reference sequence).

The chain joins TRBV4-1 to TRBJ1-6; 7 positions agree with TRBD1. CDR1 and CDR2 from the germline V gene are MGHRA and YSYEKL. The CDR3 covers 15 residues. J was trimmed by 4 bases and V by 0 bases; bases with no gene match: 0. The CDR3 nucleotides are TGCGCCAGCAGCCAAGAGGGACAGTATAATTCACCCCTCCACTTT. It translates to CASSQEGQYNSPLHF.

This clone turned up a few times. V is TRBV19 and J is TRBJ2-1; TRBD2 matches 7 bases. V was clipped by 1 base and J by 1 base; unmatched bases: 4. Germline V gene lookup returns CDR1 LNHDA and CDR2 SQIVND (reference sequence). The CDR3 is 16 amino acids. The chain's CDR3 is CASSIGGGRSYNEQFF. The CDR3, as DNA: TGTGCCAGTAGTATAGGGGGGGGAAGGTCCTACAATGAGCAGTTCTTC. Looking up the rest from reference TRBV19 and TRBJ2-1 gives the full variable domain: DGGITQSPKYLFRKEGQNVTLSCEQNLNHDAMYWYRQDPGQGLRLIYYSQIVNDFQKGDIAEGYSVSREKKESFPLTVTSAQKNPTAFYLCASSIGGGRSYNEQFFGPGTRLTVL.

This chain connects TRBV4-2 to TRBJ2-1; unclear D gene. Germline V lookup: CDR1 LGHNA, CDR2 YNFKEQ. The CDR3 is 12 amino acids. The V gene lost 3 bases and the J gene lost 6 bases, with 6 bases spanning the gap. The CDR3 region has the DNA TGTGCCAGCAGCCAGCAGCGCAATGAGCAGTTCTTC. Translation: CASSQQRNEQFF.

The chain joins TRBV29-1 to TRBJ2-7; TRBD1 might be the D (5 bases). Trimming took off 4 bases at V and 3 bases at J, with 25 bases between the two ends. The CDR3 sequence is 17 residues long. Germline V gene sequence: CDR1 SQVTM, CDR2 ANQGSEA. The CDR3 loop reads CSVGAHRQSSSLYEQYV. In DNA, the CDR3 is TGCAGCGTTGGGGCCCACCGACAGTCCTCATCACTCTACGAGCAGTACGTC.

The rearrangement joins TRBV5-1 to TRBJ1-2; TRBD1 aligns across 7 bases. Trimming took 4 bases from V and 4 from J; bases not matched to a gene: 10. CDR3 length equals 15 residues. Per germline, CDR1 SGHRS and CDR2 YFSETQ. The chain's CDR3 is CASSIDRVPSYGYTF. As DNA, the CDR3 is TGCGCCAGCAGCATAGACAGGGTACCCTCCTATGGCTACACCTTC.

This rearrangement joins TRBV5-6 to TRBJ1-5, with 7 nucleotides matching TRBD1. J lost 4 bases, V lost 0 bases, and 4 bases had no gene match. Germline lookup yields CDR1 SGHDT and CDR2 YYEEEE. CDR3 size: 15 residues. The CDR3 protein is CASSLGDRRNQPQHF. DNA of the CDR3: TGTGCCAGCAGCTTGGGGGACAGACGGAATCAGCCCCAGCATTTT.

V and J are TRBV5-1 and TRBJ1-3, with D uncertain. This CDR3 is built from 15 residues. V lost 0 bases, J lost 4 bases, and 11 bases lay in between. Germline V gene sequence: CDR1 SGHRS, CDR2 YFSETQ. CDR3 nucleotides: TGCGCCAGCAGCTTGGCCGGGTTACTGGGAAACACCATATATTTT. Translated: CASSLAGLLGNTIYF.

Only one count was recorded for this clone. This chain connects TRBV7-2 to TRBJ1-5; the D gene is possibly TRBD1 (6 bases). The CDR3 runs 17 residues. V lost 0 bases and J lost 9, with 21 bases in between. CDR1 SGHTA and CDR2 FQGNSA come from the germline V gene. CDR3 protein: CASSLASGGQTKGPQHF. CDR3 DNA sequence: TGTGCCAGCAGCTTAGCCTCGGGGGGCCAGACAAAGGGGCCCCAGCATTTT.

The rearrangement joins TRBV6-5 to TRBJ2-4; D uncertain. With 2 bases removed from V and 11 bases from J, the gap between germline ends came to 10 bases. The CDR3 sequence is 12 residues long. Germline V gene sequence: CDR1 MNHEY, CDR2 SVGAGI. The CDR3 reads CASSYPNGVQYF. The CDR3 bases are TGTGCCAGCAGTTACCCCAATGGAGTTCAGTACTTC.

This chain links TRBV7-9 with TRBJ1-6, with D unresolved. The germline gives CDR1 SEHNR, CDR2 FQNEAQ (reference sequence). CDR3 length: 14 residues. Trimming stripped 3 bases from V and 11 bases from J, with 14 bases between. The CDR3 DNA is TGTGCCAGCAGCTTTGGGCAGCGGGGAACACCCCTCCACTTT. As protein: CASSFGQRGTPLHF.

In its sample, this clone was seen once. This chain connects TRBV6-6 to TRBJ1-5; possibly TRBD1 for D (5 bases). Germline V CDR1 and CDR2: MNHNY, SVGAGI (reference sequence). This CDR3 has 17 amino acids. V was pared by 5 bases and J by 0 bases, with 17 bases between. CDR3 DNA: TGTGCCAGCAGTCCGACAGCCAAGGCTTATAGCAATCAGCCCCAGCATTTT. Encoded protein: CASSPTAKAYSNQPQHF.

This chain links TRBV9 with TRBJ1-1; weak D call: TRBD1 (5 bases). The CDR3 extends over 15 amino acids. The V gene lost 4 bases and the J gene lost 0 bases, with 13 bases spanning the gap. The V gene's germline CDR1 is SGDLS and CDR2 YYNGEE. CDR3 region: CASSFGQIMNTEAFF. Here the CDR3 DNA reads TGTGCCAGCAGCTTCGGACAAATCATGAACACTGAAGCTTTCTTT.